These 32 T cell receptor beta chains share one sample of origin, sequenced in a study of spatial heterogeneity in lung cancer. One entry per CDR3 protein results from TCRdb running MiXCR on the 5' RACE reads. Here the sample spans tens of thousands of distinct CDR3 sequences, 9.5% to 15% being singletons. Time point specified: sample taken at primary tumor resection. Whole RNA obtained from tumor, nontumor lung or frozen PBMC underwent sequencing without sorting. The sequenced sample was PBMCs, obtained at surgery. The source of these receptors is a male donor with early-stage non-small cell lung cancer.

This chain connects TRBV7-2 to TRBJ2-5, with 10 bases aligning to TRBD2. The CDR3 extends over 15 amino acids. Per germline, CDR1 SGHTA and CDR2 FQGNSA. The V and J ends lost 5 bases and 2 bases, in that order; junction bases with no gene match: 5. CDR3 residues: CASSRTSGKQETQYF. CDR3 DNA: TGTGCCAGCAGCCGTACTAGCGGGAAACAAGAGACCCAGTACTTC.

A few counts support this clonotype. This chain links TRBV6-1 with TRBJ2-4, with D hard to call. Germline V gives CDR1 MNHNS, CDR2 SASEGT. The CDR3 totals 16 residues. Trimming left V 2 bases short and J 0 bases short, with 11 bases between. CDR3 bases: TGTGCCAGCAGTGAACGGTTCCGAGTAGCCAAAAACATTCAGTACTTC. Translated: CASSERFRVAKNIQYF.

The chain has TRBV30 and TRBJ2-1; TRBD1 is a possible D gene (5 bases). The CDR3 spans 13 residues. Trimming cost V 1 base and J 9 bases, with 13 bases left between them. Germline values: CDR1 GTSNPN, CDR2 SVGIG (reference sequence). CDR3 DNA: TGTGCCTGGAGTGCAAGGGGATTGAGTGAGCAGTTCTTC. Protein: CAWSARGLSEQFF.

This clonotype was picked up a small number of times. V gene TRBV7-9 combines with J gene TRBJ1-2, with 7 bases that match TRBD1. Per the germline V gene, CDR1 is SEHNR and CDR2 is FQNEAQ (reference sequence). The CDR3 is 14 residues long. V shed 3 bases and J 8 bases; nucleotides not matched to a gene: 9. The CDR3 DNA sequence: TGTGCCAGCAGCTTGCCCGGGACAGCGGGCGGCTACACCTTC. This gives the protein CASSLPGTAGGYTF.

This clonotype was observed a few times. The chain carries TRBV6-6 and TRBJ2-7, with 10 bases matching TRBD1. The CDR3 has 14 amino acids. Germline assignment: CDR1 MNHNY and CDR2 SVGAGI (reference sequence). V dropped 5 bases and J dropped 4; count of bases not matched to a gene: 5. CDR3 sequence: CASSAGTGVYEQYF. CDR3 sequence (DNA): TGTGCCAGCAGTGCTGGGACAGGGGTGTACGAGCAGTACTTC.

This clonotype occurred many times. The rearrangement links TRBV28 to TRBJ1-5, with a weak D call TRBD1 (5 bases). The CDR3 runs to 15 residues. Between the trimmed V and J ends, which lost 6 bases and 4 bases, there was a span of 16 bases. Germline assignment: CDR1 MDHEN and CDR2 SYDVKM. CDR3: CASSLGGAGNQPQHF. CDR3 coding DNA: TGTGCCAGCAGCCTAGGAGGGGCAGGGAATCAGCCCCAGCATTTT.

Many counts were recorded for this clonotype. V is TRBV7-9 and J is TRBJ1-2; D ambiguous. Germline assignment: CDR1 SEHNR and CDR2 FQNEAQ (reference sequence). The CDR3 sequence is 12 residues long. V gave up 3 bases and J gave up 5 bases, with 7 bases separating them. The CDR3 coding sequence is TGTGCCAGCAGCTTCGACAAATATGGCTACACCTTC. Encoded protein: CASSFDKYGYTF.

This clonotype was counted between two and nine times. The chain links TRBV5-5 to TRBJ1-2, with D hard to call. The CDR3 sequence is 14 residues long. Germline CDR1 reads SGHKS; CDR2 reads YYEKEE (reference sequence). V gave up 1 base and J gave up 8 bases, with 15 bases separating them. The CDR3 spells CASSLIAGPEGYTF. In DNA, the CDR3 is TGTGCCAGCAGCTTGATCGCAGGTCCGGAGGGCTACACCTTC.

This clonotype was counted between two and nine times. The chain uses TRBV20-1 and TRBJ2-7; 8 bases align to TRBD1. CDR3 length: 12 residues. Trimming took 6 bases from V and 3 from J; bases not matched to a gene: 4. Germline CDR1 reads DFQATT; CDR2 reads SNEGSKA (reference sequence). The CDR3 protein is CSADGQGYEQYF. The CDR3 DNA is TGCAGTGCGGACGGACAGGGCTACGAGCAGTACTTC.

V is TRBV12-3 or TRBV12-4 and J is TRBJ1-2; D gene ambiguous. V dropped 1 base and J dropped 2 bases, with 8 bases sitting between them. The CDR3 runs 14 residues. The CDR3 spells CASSLELGNYGYTF. In nucleotides, the CDR3 is TGTGCCAGCAGTTTAGAGCTGGGCAACTATGGCTACACCTTC.

This clonotype was seen only a few times. The chain uses TRBV25-1 and TRBJ2-6; no reliable D call. In germline, CDR1 is MGHDK, CDR2 SYGVNS. V was shortened by 5 bases and J by 0 bases, with 14 bases between the two germline ends. This CDR3 is 17 amino acids long. CDR3 sequence reads: CASSLGKGFSGANVLTF. The CDR3 region has the DNA TGTGCCAGCAGTTTAGGGAAAGGTTTCTCTGGGGCCAACGTCCTGACTTTC.

This clonotype turned up a few times. This chain uses TRBV10-3 with TRBJ2-3, with TRBD2 matching over 11 bases. CDR1 and CDR2 from the germline V gene are ENHRY and SYGVKD. CDR3 length: 17 amino acids. The J segment lost 2 bases and the V segment lost 4 bases, leaving 8 bases of the junction unmatched. CDR3 protein: CAISAYGTSGYTDTQYF. CDR3 bases: TGTGCCATCAGTGCCTACGGGACTAGCGGTTACACAGATACGCAGTATTTT.

The gene calls are TRBV25-1 and TRBJ2-2, with 7 bases matching TRBD1. CDR3 length: 16 residues. With V trimmed by 2 bases and J by 1 base, 4 bases remained unmatched. Germline V gene lookup returns CDR1 MGHDK and CDR2 SYGVNS. The CDR3 DNA is TGTGCCAGCAGTGAAGTCAGGACAGGGAACACCGGGGAGCTGTTTTTT. This encodes CASSEVRTGNTGELFF.

Many counts were recorded for this clonotype. In DNA form, the CDR3 reads TGTGCCAGCAGTCACCGTGGGGGGCCTGGGGCCAACGTCCTGACTTTC. Amino acid sequence: CASSHRGGPGANVLTF. The V and J genes are TRBV7-2 and TRBJ2-6; D may correspond to TRBD1 or TRBD2 (6 bases each). Trimming removed 6 bases at V and 2 bases at J, with 14 bases between. This CDR3 spans 16 amino acids. Germline CDR1 and CDR2: SGHTA and FQGNSA. The variable domain in full, with the rest retrieved from reference TRBV7-2 and TRBJ2-6, is GAGVSQSPSNKVTEKGKDVELRCDPISGHTALYWYRQSLGQGLEFLIYFQGNSAPDKSGLPSDRFSAERTGGSVSTLTIQRTQQEDSAVYLCASSHRGGPGANVLTFGAGSRLTVL.

This clonotype has a count of ten or more. This rearrangement joins TRBV29-1 to TRBJ2-3, with D maybe TRBD2 (6 bases). CDR3 length: 13 amino acids. V was clipped by 3 bases and J by 2 bases, with 9 bases between them. CDR1 SQVTM and CDR2 ANQGSEA come from the germline V gene. The CDR3 DNA reads TGCAGCGTTGATCGGGGGTTCACAGATACGCAGTATTTT. Translating gives CSVDRGFTDTQYF.

The V and J genes are TRBV5-6 and TRBJ2-2; D might be TRBD1 (6 bases). The V end lost 1 base, the J end lost 6 bases, and 13 bases lay between the germline ends. This CDR3 contains 15 residues. Germline CDR1 reads SGHDT; CDR2 reads YYEEEE. The CDR3 protein is CASSLSGVFSGELFF. The CDR3 region has the DNA TGTGCCAGCAGCTTGTCAGGGGTTTTCTCCGGGGAGCTGTTTTTT.

This clonotype occurred many times. This sequence joins TRBV5-1 and TRBJ2-5, with 10 bases aligning to TRBD1. The CDR3 totals 17 residues. The germline V gene has CDR1 SGHRS and CDR2 YFSETQ. Germline trimming cut 2 bases from V and 4 bases from J; bases unmatched to any gene: 11. The CDR3 here is CASSFLATGQGIETQYF. The CDR3 coding sequence is TGCGCCAGCAGCTTCTTAGCCACGGGACAGGGGATAGAGACCCAGTACTTC. Full variable domain (remainder filled in from reference TRBV5-1 and TRBJ2-5): KAGVTQTPRYLIKTRGQQVTLSCSPISGHRSVSWYQQTPGQGLQFLFEYFSETQRNKGNFPGRFSGRQFSNSRSEMNVSTLELGDSALYLCASSFLATGQGIETQYFGPGTRLLVL.

Only a few counts were recorded for this clonotype. The chain recombines TRBV2 with TRBJ2-4; a possible D gene is TRBD2 (6 bases). V lost 2 bases, J lost 0 bases, and 11 bases lay in between. Germline CDR1 and CDR2: SNHLY and FYNNEI. The CDR3 spans 16 residues. The CDR3 DNA follows: TGTGCCAGCAGTGAAAGGAGGGTCCTAGCCAAAAACATTCAGTACTTC. Protein: CASSERRVLAKNIQYF. The full variable domain, rest sourced from reference TRBV2 and TRBJ2-4, is EPEVTQTPSHQVTQMGQEVILRCVPISNHLYFYWYRQILGQKVEFLVSFYNNEISEKSEIFDDQFSVERPDGSNFTLKIRSTKLEDSAMYFCASSERRVLAKNIQYFGAGTRLSVL.

This clonotype was picked up a small number of times. The chain has TRBV5-5 and TRBJ1-2; 9 bases fit TRBD1. The CDR3 consists of 15 residues. Losses at the gene ends were 2 bases for V and 3 bases for J; bases not matched to a gene: 5. Germline CDR1 SGHKS, CDR2 YYEKEE (reference sequence). CDR3 DNA: TGTGCCAGCAGCTTCCCGCGGACAGGGGACTATGGCTACACCTTC. It translates to CASSFPRTGDYGYTF.

The rearrangement links TRBV30 to TRBJ1-1; D remains unclear. V lost 3 bases, J lost 6 bases, and 14 bases lay in between. The CDR3 is 13 residues long. The germline V gene encodes CDR1 GTSNPN and CDR2 SVGIG (reference sequence). The CDR3 loop reads CAWSSLGRAEAFF. In DNA, the CDR3 is TGTGCCTGGAGCTCTTTAGGGAGGGCTGAAGCTTTCTTT. Based on the CDR3 plus reference TRBV30 and TRBJ1-1, the full variable domain is SQTIHQWPATLVQPVGSPLSLECTVEGTSNPNLYWYRQAAGRGLQLLFYSVGIGQISSEVPQNLSASRPQDRQFILSSKKLLLSDSGFYLCAWSSLGRAEAFFGQGTRLTVV.

This clonotype was seen a handful of times. The chain uses TRBV4-1 and TRBJ1-4, with 8 bases lining up with TRBD1. J lost 7 bases, V lost 0 bases, and 7 bases had no gene match. The CDR3 spans 16 residues. The germline CDR1 and CDR2 sequences are MGHRA and YSYEKL. The CDR3: CASSQDPGTGLEKLFF. CDR3 DNA: TGCGCCAGCAGCCAAGATCCCGGGACAGGACTTGAAAAACTGTTTTTT.

This clonotype occurred a few times. The chain uses TRBV5-5 and TRBJ1-2; 10 nucleotides line up with TRBD1. Germline V gives CDR1 SGHKS, CDR2 YYEKEE (reference sequence). The CDR3 is 17 residues long. V gave up 3 bases and J gave up 5 bases; unmatched junction bases: 13. As DNA, the CDR3 is TGTGCCAGCAGCTCAAACGTCCCGGGACAGGGGAGGTATGGCTACACCTTC. It codes for CASSSNVPGQGRYGYTF.

The chain is built from TRBV7-2 and TRBJ2-2; 15 bases align to TRBD2. The CDR3 length is 19 residues. Germline-derived CDR1 and CDR2 are SGHTA and FQGNSA. Trimming removed 5 bases from V and 6 bases from J; junction bases left unmatched: 13. CDR3 sequence: CASSRRGLAGGLLPGELFF. Here the CDR3 DNA reads TGTGCCAGCAGCCGCCGGGGACTAGCGGGGGGATTATTGCCCGGGGAGCTGTTTTTT.

This clonotype was seen many times. The genes are TRBV10-3 and TRBJ2-7; 11 bases match TRBD2. The V segment lost 7 bases and the J segment 6 bases; nucleotides outside the gene matches: 14. Germline CDR1 ENHRY, CDR2 SYGVKD. This CDR3 region has 16 residues. In DNA form, the CDR3 reads TGTGCCATCAAAGGGACTACTAGCGGGAGAGGGGGCGAGCAGTACTTC. As protein: CAIKGTTSGRGGEQYF.

J is TRBJ1-1 and V is TRBV6-2 or TRBV6-3, with D unresolved. V was trimmed by 0 bases and J by 8 bases, leaving 7 bases between them. CDR1 MNHEY and CDR2 SVGEGT come from the germline V gene. This CDR3 spans 12 amino acids. Here the CDR3 DNA reads TGTGCCAGCAGTTACTCCCGCAGGGAAGCTTTCTTT. Protein: CASSYSRREAFF.

The sample holds many counts of this clonotype. The J gene is TRBJ2-4, the V gene TRBV28; D not certain. The germline V gene encodes CDR1 MDHEN and CDR2 SYDVKM. This CDR3 region has 13 residues. V lost 2 bases, J lost 3 bases, and 5 bases lay in between. This CDR3 reads CASSLIDKNIQYF. CDR3 coding DNA: TGTGCCAGCAGTTTAATTGACAAAAACATTCAGTACTTC.

J is TRBJ2-3 and V is TRBV7-2; D is perhaps TRBD2 (7 bases). Between the trimmed V and J ends, which lost 5 bases and 2 bases, there was a span of 17 bases. The CDR3 is 16 amino acids. Germline V gives CDR1 SGHTA, CDR2 FQGNSA. The CDR3 DNA follows: TGTGCCAGCAGCCCGAGGGGGGGGCCATACACAGATACGCAGTATTTT. It yields the protein CASSPRGGPYTDTQYF.

The chain combines TRBV7-2 with TRBJ2-1; TRBD2 agrees at 9 bases. CDR1 and CDR2 (germline): SGHTA, FQGNSA. This CDR3 has 15 amino acids. V shed 5 bases, J shed 2 bases, and the junction held 4 bases outside the gene matches. The CDR3 loop reads CASSQIAGAYNEQFF. CDR3 nucleotide sequence: TGTGCCAGCAGCCAAATAGCGGGAGCCTACAATGAGCAGTTCTTC.

This clonotype was counted only a few times. This chain connects TRBV6-2 or TRBV6-3 to TRBJ1-5; a weak D match, TRBD1 (6 bases). Trimming removed 0 bases at V and 15 bases at J, with 18 bases between. There are 14 residues in the CDR3. Germline CDR1 MNHEY, CDR2 SVGEGT. CDR3 region: CASSYSWRGSVPHF. CDR3 coding DNA: TGTGCCAGCAGTTACTCGTGGAGGGGGAGCGTACCGCATTTT.

This clonotype was picked up a small number of times. The chain is built from TRBV11-2 and TRBJ2-7, with D unclear. There are 15 residues in the CDR3. Germline V gene data show CDR1 as SGHAT and CDR2 as FQNNGV. V lost 1 base to trimming and J lost 4 bases, with 14 bases between them. CDR3 residues: CASSLGSDSIYEQYF. DNA for the CDR3: TGTGCCAGCAGCTTAGGTTCAGATTCAATATACGAGCAGTACTTC.

V usage is TRBV7-9 and J usage is TRBJ2-7; D perhaps matches TRBD2 (5 bases). The CDR3 totals 14 residues. CDR1 and CDR2 from the germline V gene are SEHNR and FQNEAQ (reference sequence). V dropped 2 bases and J dropped 0 bases, with 8 bases sitting between them. CDR3 in amino acids: CASSLTGNSYEQYF. CDR3 nucleotide sequence: TGTGCCAGCAGCTTAACGGGAAACTCCTACGAGCAGTACTTC.

This clonotype came up a few times. The chain uses TRBV29-1 and TRBJ1-1; D uncertain. Germline CDR1 is SQVTM and CDR2 is ANQGSEA. The CDR3 contains 13 residues. Trimming removed 2 bases from V and 4 bases from J, with 11 bases in between. The CDR3 loop reads CSVEPQEGTEAFF. For the CDR3, the DNA is TGCAGCGTTGAACCCCAGGAGGGCACTGAAGCTTTCTTT. The full variable domain, with the rest looked up from reference TRBV29-1 and TRBJ1-1, is SAVISQKPSRDICQRGTSLTIQCQVDSQVTMMFWYRQQPGQSLTLIATANQGSEATYESGFVIDKFPISRPNLTFSTLTVSNMSPEDSSIYLCSVEPQEGTEAFFGQGTRLTVV.